These 28 T cell receptor gamma chains were all obtained from the same sample, sequenced in a study of Vδ1+ human thymocytes. Broader study findings: Thymic TRG and TRD repertoires appeared highly polyclonal.

RNA was extracted from the cells and then reverse transcribed. CDR3 amplicons came from multiplex PCR with pooled V-gene forward and constant-region reverse primers. TCRdb reran clone calling via CATT on the multiplex PCR reads. The sample shows 7,500 to 10,000 gamma-chain clones, roughly 56% of them seen only once. Which antigens these TCRs recognize remains unknown. The specimen was Vdelta1+ gamma-delta thymocytes from the thymus. As to subset: FACS-sorted CD3+ TCRalphabeta- TCRVdelta1+ TCRVdelta2- thymocytes. These receptors were obtained from a girl under three years old who had congenital heart surgery.

Worth noting for this clone: One junction end does not reproduce the germline sequence, and a read error may be involved. The V call is TRGV4, the J call TRGJ1 or TRGJ2. TCRdb does not report a J gene; here it was assigned by matching the DNA to germline references. Germline CDR1 reads EGSTGY; CDR2 reads YDSYTSSV. There are 13 residues in the CDR3. CDR3 region: CAAWERDSYGKLF. DNA of the CDR3: TGTGCCGCCTGGGAGAGGGATAGCTACGGGAAACTCTTT.

The genes are TRGV4 and TRGJ1 or TRGJ2. The J gene comes from matching the DNA to germline here; TCRdb lacks it. The CDR3 consists of 12 residues. In germline, CDR1 is EGSTGY, CDR2 YDSYTSSV. V was clipped by 3 bases and J by 10 bases; unmatched bases: 9. For the CDR3, the DNA is TGTGCCACCTGGGATAATCCTGAAAAGAAACTCTTT. Translation: CATWDNPEKKLF.

J is TRGJ1 or TRGJ2 and V is TRGV3. TCRdb records no J gene; here it was assigned by comparing the DNA to germline. CDR3 length: 11 residues. Germline lookup yields CDR1 VTNTFY and CDR2 YDVSTARD (reference sequence). Trimming removed 5 bases from V and 7 bases from J; junction bases left unmatched: 5. In DNA, the CDR3 is TGTGCCACCTGGGGTTGGTATAAGAAACTCTTT. It translates to CATWGWYKKLF.

There are a few counts of this clone. The chain employs TRGV2 and TRGJ1 or TRGJ2. The germline V gene encodes CDR1 EGSNGY and CDR2 YDSYNSKV. V was clipped by 0 bases and J by 12 bases; unmatched bases: 5. CDR3 size: 11 residues. This CDR3 reads CATWDGQGKLF. CDR3 coding DNA: TGTGCCACCTGGGACGGGCAGGGGAAACTCTTT.

About this clone: Distinct nucleotide sequences in the sample also encode this CDR3. The chain links TRGV9 to TRGJ1 or TRGJ2. V dropped 4 bases and J dropped 3; count of bases not matched to a gene: 0. This CDR3 has 11 amino acids. Germline V CDR1 and CDR2: GITISATS, ISYDGTV (reference sequence). The DNA for the CDR3 is TGTGCCTTGTGGGATTATTATAAGAAACTCTTT. It is translated as CALWDYYKKLF.

J is TRGJ1 or TRGJ2 and V is TRGV4. CDR3 size: 11 residues. J lost 1 base, V lost 7 bases, and 1 base had no gene match. Per the germline V gene, CDR1 is EGSTGY and CDR2 is YDSYTSSV. CDR3 DNA: TGTGCCACCTGTAATTATTATAAGAAACTCTTT. Protein: CATCNYYKKLF.

The chain carries TRGV3 and TRGJ1 or TRGJ2. With V trimmed by 0 bases and J by 4 bases, 12 bases remained unmatched. This CDR3 has 16 amino acids. Germline CDR1 and CDR2: VTNTFY and YDVSTARD (reference sequence). CDR3 region: CATWDRHDRWYYKKLF. The CDR3 nucleotides read TGTGCCACCTGGGACAGGCATGACCGATGGTATTATAAGAAACTCTTT.

The V gene is listed as TRGV5; no J gene was called. The CDR3 loop spans 10 amino acids. CDR1 VINAFY and CDR2 YDVSNSKD come from the germline V gene. CDR3 in DNA: TGTGCCACCTGGGACAGCCGTTTGCTCTTT. Its protein is CATWDSRLLF.

This clone was seen only a few times. This same CDR3 is encoded by further DNA sequences in the sample. The genes are TRGV3 and TRGJ1 or TRGJ2. No J gene was available from TCRdb, and it was assigned here by a germline match of the DNA. CDR1 is VTNTFY and CDR2 is YDVSTARD in the germline V gene (reference sequence). V lost 0 bases to trimming and J lost 9 bases; unmatched junction nucleotides: 2. CDR3 length equals 11 residues. The CDR3 DNA reads as TGTGCCACCTGGGACAGGCGTAAGAAACTCTTT. Translated: CATWDRRKKLF.

This rearrangement joins TRGV4 to TRGJ1 or TRGJ2. TCRdb is silent on the J gene; assignment here came from matching the DNA to germline. CDR1 and CDR2 from the germline V gene are EGSTGY and YDSYTSSV. The CDR3 contains 13 residues. V lost 5 bases and J lost 3; bases outside the gene matches: 7. CDR3 sequence (DNA): TGTGCCACCTGGGCTGCAACTTATTATAAGAAACTCTTT. Protein sequence: CATWAATYYKKLF.

The chain is built from TRGV4 and TRGJ1 or TRGJ2. The J gene, missing from TCRdb, was assigned here through DNA to germline matching. CDR1 EGSTGY and CDR2 YDSYTSSV come from the germline V gene. This CDR3 region has 14 residues. With 0 bases clipped from V and 3 bases from J, the junction kept 5 bases outside the gene matches. The CDR3 region has the DNA TGTGCCACCTGGGATGGGGATGGTTATTATAAGAAACTCTTT. Its protein is CATWDGDGYYKKLF.

V usage is TRGV5 and J usage is TRGJ1 or TRGJ2. Germline matching of the DNA provided the J gene here, since TCRdb leaves it blank. The CDR3 length is 15 residues. Germline V lookup: CDR1 VINAFY, CDR2 YDVSNSKD. Unmatched junction bases numbered 9, after V lost 0 bases and J lost 4 bases. This chain's CDR3 is CATWDRLRLYYKKLF. In nucleotides, the CDR3 is TGTGCCACCTGGGACAGGCTACGCTTGTATTATAAGAAACTCTTT.

As concerns this clone: The same CDR3 is also encoded by other DNA sequences in this sample. This chain uses TRGV2 with TRGJP2. TCRdb records no J gene; here it was assigned by comparing the DNA to germline. This CDR3 region has 13 residues. V was clipped by 0 bases and J by 6 bases; unmatched bases: 1. The V gene's germline CDR1 is EGSNGY and CDR2 YDSYNSKV. In nucleotides, the CDR3 is TGTGCCACCTGGGACGGGCGTGATTGGATCAAGACGTTT. The encoded protein is CATWDGRDWIKTF.

This clone was recorded only once. V gene TRGV4 combines with J gene TRGJ1 or TRGJ2. The J gene is absent in TCRdb and was assigned here via DNA matching to germline. Germline CDR1 and CDR2: EGSTGY and YDSYTSSV. There are 12 residues in the CDR3. With V trimmed by 2 bases and J by 5 bases, 3 bases remained unmatched. The CDR3 loop is CATWDEDYKKLF. For the CDR3, the DNA is TGTGCCACCTGGGATGAGGATTATAAGAAACTCTTT.

J is TRGJ1 or TRGJ2 and V is TRGV4. The J gene, not given by TCRdb, was assigned here from a germline match of the nucleotide sequence. Germline V gene lookup returns CDR1 EGSTGY and CDR2 YDSYTSSV. V gave up 4 bases and J gave up 7 bases; unmatched junction bases: 10. This CDR3 spans 13 amino acids. This CDR3 reads CATWEHLGYKKLF. In DNA form, the CDR3 reads TGTGCCACCTGGGAACACCTGGGGTATAAGAAACTCTTT.

The chain couples TRGV3 to TRGJ1 or TRGJ2. TCRdb gives no J gene; it was assigned here by matching the DNA to germline. Germline CDR1 reads VTNTFY; CDR2 reads YDVSTARD (reference sequence). V was clipped by 3 bases and J by 0 bases; unmatched bases: 2. The CDR3 covers 13 residues. Here the CDR3 reads CATWDLNYYKKLF. CDR3 sequence (DNA): TGTGCCACCTGGGACCTGAATTATTATAAGAAACTCTTT.

The chain carries TRGV3 and TRGJ1 or TRGJ2. TCRdb supplies no J gene; here it was assigned by aligning the nucleotide sequence to germline. V lost 3 bases and J lost 8; bases outside the gene matches: 7. Germline loops: CDR1 VTNTFY, CDR2 YDVSTARD (reference sequence). This CDR3 is 12 amino acids long. CDR3 DNA: TGTGCCACCTGGGACTGGGGGGATAAGAAACTCTTT. Encoded protein: CATWDWGDKKLF.

A remark on this clone: This same CDR3 is encoded by further DNA sequences in the sample. This sequence joins TRGV2 and TRGJ1 or TRGJ2. Matching the DNA to germline supplied the J gene, which TCRdb does not give. The CDR3 consists of 14 residues. J lost 4 bases, V lost 0 bases, and 6 bases had no gene match. In germline, CDR1 is EGSNGY, CDR2 YDSYNSKV. The CDR3 coding sequence is TGTGCCACCTGGGACGGGCTTGGGTATTATAAGAAACTCTTT. Amino acids: CATWDGLGYYKKLF.

The chain combines TRGV4 with TRGJ1 or TRGJ2. As TCRdb names no J gene, one was assigned here on the basis of a DNA match to germline. The trim removed 0 bases at V and 8 bases at J, leaving 13 bases unmatched. CDR1 is EGSTGY and CDR2 is YDSYTSSV in the germline V gene. CDR3 length equals 15 residues. CDR3 coding DNA: TGTGCCACCTGGGATGGGCCCTTATTTTGCGATAAGAAACTCTTT. It encodes CATWDGPLFCDKKLF.

This chain links TRGV9 with TRGJP1. The J gene, not given by TCRdb, was assigned here from a germline match of the nucleotide sequence. This CDR3 is 15 amino acids long. The J segment lost 8 bases and the V segment lost 2 bases, leaving 11 bases of the junction unmatched. CDR1 is GITISATS and CDR2 is ISYDGTV in the germline V gene (reference sequence). This chain's CDR3 is CALWEGHLLGWFKIF. The CDR3 bases are TGTGCCTTGTGGGAGGGCCATCTGTTAGGTTGGTTCAAGATATTT.

A word on this clone: At the DNA level, this CDR3 is encoded by other sequences in the same sample as well. This chain uses TRGV4 with TRGJ1 or TRGJ2. Here the J gene came from matching the DNA to germline, since TCRdb omits it. After removal of 0 bases from V and 7 bases from J, the junction contained 6 bases not matched to a gene. The CDR3 totals 13 residues. The germline CDR1 and CDR2 sequences are EGSTGY and YDSYTSSV. The CDR3 DNA sequence: TGTGCCACCTGGGATGGGCCGCGGTATAAGAAACTCTTT. This gives the protein CATWDGPRYKKLF.

The rearrangement joins TRGV5 to TRGJ1 or TRGJ2. Here the J gene was assigned by germline matching of the DNA, as TCRdb has none. There are 15 residues in the CDR3. CDR1 is VINAFY and CDR2 is YDVSNSKD in the germline V gene. Trimming at V came to 0 bases and at J to 7 bases, leaving 12 bases not matched to a gene. The CDR3 DNA follows: TGTGCCACCTGGGACAGGCTTGGTCTCAGATATAAGAAACTCTTT. This encodes CATWDRLGLRYKKLF.

The rearrangement uses TRGV8 and TRGJ1 or TRGJ2. TCRdb leaves out the J gene; it was filled in here by matching the DNA to germline. CDR1 is VENAVY, CDR2 YDSYNSRV, per germline. The CDR3 runs 14 residues. Trimming removed 0 bases from V and 0 bases from J; junction bases left unmatched: 2. The CDR3 region is CATWDRLNYYKKLF. CDR3 nucleotides: TGTGCCACCTGGGATAGGCTGAATTATTATAAGAAACTCTTT.

The chain recombines TRGV8 with TRGJP2. As TCRdb names no J gene, one was assigned here on the basis of a DNA match to germline. J was trimmed by 8 bases and V by 6 bases; bases with no gene match: 6. The germline V gene has CDR1 VENAVY and CDR2 YDSYNSRV. This CDR3 region has 12 residues. This CDR3 reads CATWTEDWIKTF. The DNA for the CDR3 is TGTGCCACCTGGACCGAAGATTGGATCAAGACGTTT.

For this clone: The same CDR3 also results from other DNA sequences found in this sample. This chain links TRGV2 with TRGJ1 or TRGJ2. The J gene was not available in TCRdb and was assigned here by matching the DNA to germline segments. This CDR3 contains 11 residues. From germline, CDR1 is EGSNGY and CDR2 YDSYNSKV. Unmatched junction bases numbered 4, after V lost 1 base and J lost 10 bases. This CDR3 is CATWDGGKKLF. The CDR3 nucleotides read TGTGCCACCTGGGACGGAGGAAAGAAACTCTTT.

A few counts support this clone. V and J are TRGV2 and TRGJ1 or TRGJ2. The CDR3 has 13 amino acids. The V gene's germline CDR1 is EGSNGY and CDR2 YDSYNSKV. J was trimmed by 2 bases and V by 1 base; bases with no gene match: 2. CDR3 in DNA: TGTGCCACCTGGGACGGAGATTATTATAAGAAACTCTTT. It is translated as CATWDGDYYKKLF.

This clone turned up a few times. The same CDR3 also results from other DNA sequences found in this sample. The rearrangement links TRGV4 to TRGJ1 or TRGJ2. The J gene is not listed in TCRdb, so it was assigned here from a DNA match to germline. The germline V gene encodes CDR1 EGSTGY and CDR2 YDSYTSSV. The V gene end was trimmed by 0 bases and the J gene end by 1 base; junction bases not matched to a gene: 3. This CDR3 spans 14 amino acids. CDR3 in amino acids: CATWDGPNYYKKLF. Here the CDR3 DNA reads TGTGCCACCTGGGATGGGCCTAATTATTATAAGAAACTCTTT.

The rearrangement joins TRGV8 to TRGJP2. TCRdb leaves out the J gene; it was filled in here by matching the DNA to germline. This CDR3 has 16 amino acids. Per germline, CDR1 VENAVY and CDR2 YDSYNSRV. The V and J ends lost 5 bases and 0 bases, in that order; junction bases with no gene match: 9. CDR3 in DNA: TGTGCCACCTGGGCTGCCCCGCATAGTAGTGATTGGATCAAGACGTTT. This encodes CATWAAPHSSDWIKTF.